This TCR beta chain was retrieved from a study of blood T cell repertoires in COVID-19. Study summary: COVID-19 samples collected from the United States, Italy and Spain covered acute and convalescent phases.

Study processing details: Reference gene primer amplification gave nucleated cell count estimates. The assay was immunoSEQ multiplex PCR, and TCRdb's table has in-frame clones only and misses some. V and J calls and clone size are given by that table; D and trimming were obtained from the DNA. Among roughly 31,000 clones listed, roughly nine tenths were seen once. This CDR3 contains 16 residues. Trimming removed 1 base at V and 4 bases at J, with 16 bases between. Germline loops: CDR1 SEHNR, CDR2 FQNEAQ (reference sequence). The rearrangement uses TRBV7-9 and TRBJ1-2, with D possibly matching TRBD1 (5 bases). The specimen sequenced was peripheral blood. The clonotype comes from a man aged 60 to 75 with acute or convalescent COVID-19. In nucleotides, the CDR3 is TGTGCCAGCAGCTTAGATCGGGGCAGGGAGGGCTATGGCTACACCTTC. It specifies CASSLDRGREGYGYTF.